This T cell receptor beta chain was observed in a study of cytomegalovirus exposure and HLA in healthy donors. The PCR employed 60 Vbeta primers together with 13 Jbeta primers. The repertoire was sequenced with immunoSEQ multiplex PCR; TCRdb's copy has only in-frame clones and lacks some. The sample lists around 160,000 clones, around 68% occurring once. Material for sequencing was PBMCs. The sequence was collected from a woman in her 40s in good health and CMV-seropositive.

CDR3 DNA sequence: TGTGCCAGCAGCTTATCACTAGCTTCGTACAATGAGCAGTTCTTC. It specifies CASSLSLASYNEQFF. V gene TRBV5-4 combines with J gene TRBJ2-1; perhaps TRBD2 as D (6 bases). Per the germline V gene, CDR1 is SGHNT and CDR2 is YYREEE (reference sequence). The CDR3 totals 15 residues. Trimming cost V 2 bases and J 4 bases, with 13 bases left between them.